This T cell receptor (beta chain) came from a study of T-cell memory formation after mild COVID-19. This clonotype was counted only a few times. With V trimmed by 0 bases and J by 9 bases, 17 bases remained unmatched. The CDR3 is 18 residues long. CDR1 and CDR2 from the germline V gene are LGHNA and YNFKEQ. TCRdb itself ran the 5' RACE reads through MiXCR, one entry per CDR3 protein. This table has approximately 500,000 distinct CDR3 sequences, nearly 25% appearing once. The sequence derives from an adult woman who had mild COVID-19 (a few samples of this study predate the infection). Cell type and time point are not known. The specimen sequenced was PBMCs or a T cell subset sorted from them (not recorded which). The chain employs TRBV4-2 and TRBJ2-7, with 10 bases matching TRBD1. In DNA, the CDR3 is TGTGCCAGCAGCCAAGAGACCGGGACAGGGGACCAAGGTGGCGGGCAGTACTTC. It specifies CASSQETGTGDQGGGQYF.